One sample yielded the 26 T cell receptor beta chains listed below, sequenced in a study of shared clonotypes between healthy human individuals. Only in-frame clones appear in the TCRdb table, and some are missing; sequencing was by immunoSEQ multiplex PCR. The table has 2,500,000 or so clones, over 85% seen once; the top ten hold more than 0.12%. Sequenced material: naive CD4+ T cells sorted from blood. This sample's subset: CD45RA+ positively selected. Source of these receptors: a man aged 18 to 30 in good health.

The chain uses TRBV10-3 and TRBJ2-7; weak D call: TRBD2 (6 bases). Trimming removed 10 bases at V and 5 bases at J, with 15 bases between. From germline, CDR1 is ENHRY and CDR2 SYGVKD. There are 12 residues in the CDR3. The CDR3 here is CATGRGSHEQYF. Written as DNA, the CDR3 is TGTGCCACCGGACGGGGGAGCCACGAGCAGTACTTC.

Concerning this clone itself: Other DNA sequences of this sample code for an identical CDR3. The CDR3 protein is CASSPPGLTDTQYF. Written as DNA, the CDR3 is TGTGCCAGCTCACCACCGGGACTCACAGATACGCAGTATTTT. The chain has TRBV18 and TRBJ2-3; possibly TRBD2 for D (6 bases). The V gene lost 0 bases and the J gene lost 2 bases, with 6 bases spanning the gap. Per the germline V gene, CDR1 is KGHSH and CDR2 is LQKENI. The CDR3 covers 14 residues.

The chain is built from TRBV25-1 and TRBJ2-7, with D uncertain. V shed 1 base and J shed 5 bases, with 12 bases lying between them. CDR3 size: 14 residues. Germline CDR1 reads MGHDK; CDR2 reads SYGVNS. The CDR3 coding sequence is TGTGCCAGCAGTGAATCCGGGCGAATTGACGAGCAGTACTTC. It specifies CASSESGRIDEQYF.

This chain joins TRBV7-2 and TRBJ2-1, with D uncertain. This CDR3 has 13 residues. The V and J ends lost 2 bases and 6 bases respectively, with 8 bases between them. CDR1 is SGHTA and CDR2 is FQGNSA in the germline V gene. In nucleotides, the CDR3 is TGTGCCAGCAGCTTAAACTGGGTCAATGAGCAGTTCTTC. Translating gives CASSLNWVNEQFF.

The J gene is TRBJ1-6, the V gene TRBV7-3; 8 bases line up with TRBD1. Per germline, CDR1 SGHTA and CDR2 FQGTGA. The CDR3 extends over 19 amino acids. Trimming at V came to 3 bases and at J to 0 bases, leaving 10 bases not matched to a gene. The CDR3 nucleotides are TGTGCCAGCAGCTTGAAGCCCTGGACAGGGAGCTCCTATAATTCACCCCTCCACTTT. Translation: CASSLKPWTGSSYNSPLHF.

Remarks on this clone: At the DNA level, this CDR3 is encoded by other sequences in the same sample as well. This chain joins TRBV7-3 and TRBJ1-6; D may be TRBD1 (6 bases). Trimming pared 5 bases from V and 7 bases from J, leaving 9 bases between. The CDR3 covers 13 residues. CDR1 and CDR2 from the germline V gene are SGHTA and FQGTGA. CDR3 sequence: CASSPGQNSPLHF. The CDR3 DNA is TGTGCCAGCAGCCCCGGACAGAATTCACCCCTCCACTTT. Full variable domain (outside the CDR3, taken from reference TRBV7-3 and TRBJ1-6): GAGVSQTPSNKVTEKGKYVELRCDPISGHTALYWYRQSLGQGPEFLIYFQGTGAADDSGLPNDRFFAVRPEGSVSTLKIQRTERGDSAVYLCASSPGQNSPLHFGNGTRLTVT.

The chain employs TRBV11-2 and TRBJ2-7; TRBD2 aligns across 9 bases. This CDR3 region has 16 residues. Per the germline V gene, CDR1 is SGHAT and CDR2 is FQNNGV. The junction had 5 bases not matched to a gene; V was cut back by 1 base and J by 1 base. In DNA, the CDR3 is TGTGCCAGCAGCTTAGGAGGGCTAGCGGGGTCCTACGAGCAGTACTTC. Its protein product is CASSLGGLAGSYEQYF.

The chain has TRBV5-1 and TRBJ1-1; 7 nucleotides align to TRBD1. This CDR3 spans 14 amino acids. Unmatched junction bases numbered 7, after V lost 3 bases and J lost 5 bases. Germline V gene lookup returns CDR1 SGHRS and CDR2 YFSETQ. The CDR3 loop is CASSSQQGRTEAFF. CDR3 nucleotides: TGCGCCAGCAGCTCCCAACAGGGGAGGACTGAAGCTTTCTTT.

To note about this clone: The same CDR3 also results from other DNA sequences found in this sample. In DNA form, the CDR3 reads TGTGCCAGCAGTACCCAGGGAAGCGAGCAGTACTTC. Protein sequence: CASSTQGSEQYF. V is TRBV6-6 and J is TRBJ2-7; maybe TRBD1 (5 bases). CDR1 is MNHNY and CDR2 is SVGAGI in the germline V gene (reference sequence). CDR3 length: 12 residues. V was trimmed by 5 bases and J by 6 bases, leaving 11 bases between them.

CDR3 sequence reads: CASSSPLARGQETQYF. The CDR3 bases are TGCGCCAGCAGCTCCCCCCTAGCGAGGGGACAAGAGACCCAGTACTTC. V and J are TRBV5-1 and TRBJ2-5, with D possibly TRBD2 on 6 matching bases. Looked up from germline, CDR1 is SGHRS and CDR2 is YFSETQ. The CDR3 totals 16 residues. V lost 3 bases and J 2 bases, leaving 17 bases between the germline ends. The whole variable domain, remainder taken from reference TRBV5-1 and TRBJ2-5, is KAGVTQTPRYLIKTRGQQVTLSCSPISGHRSVSWYQQTPGQGLQFLFEYFSETQRNKGNFPGRFSGRQFSNSRSEMNVSTLELGDSALYLCASSSPLARGQETQYFGPGTRLLVL.

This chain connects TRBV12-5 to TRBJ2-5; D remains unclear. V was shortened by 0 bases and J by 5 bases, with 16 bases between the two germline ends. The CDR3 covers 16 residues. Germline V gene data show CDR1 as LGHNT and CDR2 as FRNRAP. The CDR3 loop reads CASGLVNPSARETQYF. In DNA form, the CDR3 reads TGTGCTAGTGGTTTGGTAAACCCCTCCGCTCGGGAGACCCAGTACTTC.

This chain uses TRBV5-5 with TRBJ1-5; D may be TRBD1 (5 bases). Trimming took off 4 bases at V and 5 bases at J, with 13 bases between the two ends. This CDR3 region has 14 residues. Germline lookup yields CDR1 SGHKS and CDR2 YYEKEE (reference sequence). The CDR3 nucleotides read TGTGCCAGCAGCCATTTAGACAGATATCAGCCCCAGCATTTT. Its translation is CASSHLDRYQPQHF.

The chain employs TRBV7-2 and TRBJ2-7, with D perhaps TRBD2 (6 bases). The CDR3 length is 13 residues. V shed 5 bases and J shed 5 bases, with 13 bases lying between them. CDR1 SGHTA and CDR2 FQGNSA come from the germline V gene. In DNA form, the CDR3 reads TGTGCCAGCAGCCTGGAGCGGGTTGACGAGCAGTACTTC. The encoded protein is CASSLERVDEQYF. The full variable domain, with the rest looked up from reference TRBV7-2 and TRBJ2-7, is GAGVSQSPSNKVTEKGKDVELRCDPISGHTALYWYRQSLGQGLEFLIYFQGNSAPDKSGLPSDRFSAERTGGSVSTLTIQRTQQEDSAVYLCASSLERVDEQYFGPGTRLTVT.

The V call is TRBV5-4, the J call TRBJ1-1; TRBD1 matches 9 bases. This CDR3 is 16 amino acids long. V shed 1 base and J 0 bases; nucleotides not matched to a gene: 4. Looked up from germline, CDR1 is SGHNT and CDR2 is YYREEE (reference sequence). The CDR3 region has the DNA TGTGCCAGCAGCTTGCCGGGACAGGGTATGAACACTGAAGCTTTCTTT. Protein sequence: CASSLPGQGMNTEAFF.

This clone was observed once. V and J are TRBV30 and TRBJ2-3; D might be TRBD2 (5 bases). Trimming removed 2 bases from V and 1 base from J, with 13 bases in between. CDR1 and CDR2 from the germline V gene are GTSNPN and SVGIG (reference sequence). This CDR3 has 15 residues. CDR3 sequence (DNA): TGTGCCTGGAGTCCCCGGGTGCGGGGCACAGATACGCAGTATTTT. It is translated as CAWSPRVRGTDTQYF.

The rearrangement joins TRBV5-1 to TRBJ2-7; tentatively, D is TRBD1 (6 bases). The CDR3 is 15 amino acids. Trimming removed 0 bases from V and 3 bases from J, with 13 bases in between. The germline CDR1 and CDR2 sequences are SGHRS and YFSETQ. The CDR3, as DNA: TGCGCCAGCAGCTTGGTGTCGGCAGGGGTCTACGAGCAGTACTTC. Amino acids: CASSLVSAGVYEQYF.

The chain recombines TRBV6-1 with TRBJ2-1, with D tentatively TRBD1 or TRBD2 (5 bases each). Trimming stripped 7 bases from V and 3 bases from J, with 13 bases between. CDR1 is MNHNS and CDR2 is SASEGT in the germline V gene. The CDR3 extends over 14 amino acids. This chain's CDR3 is CASMGRQLYNEQFF. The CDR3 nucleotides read TGTGCCAGCATGGGGAGACAGCTCTACAATGAGCAGTTCTTC.

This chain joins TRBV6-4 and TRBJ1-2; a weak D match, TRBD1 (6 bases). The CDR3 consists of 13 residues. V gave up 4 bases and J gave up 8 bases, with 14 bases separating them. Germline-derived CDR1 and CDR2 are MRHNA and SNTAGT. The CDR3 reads CASSANPGEGYTF. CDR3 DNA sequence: TGTGCCAGCAGTGCAAACCCAGGGGAAGGCTACACCTTC.

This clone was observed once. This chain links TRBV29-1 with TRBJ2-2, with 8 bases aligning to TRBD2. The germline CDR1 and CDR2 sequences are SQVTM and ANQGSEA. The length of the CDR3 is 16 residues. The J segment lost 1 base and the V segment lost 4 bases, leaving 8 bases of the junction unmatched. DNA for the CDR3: TGCAGCGTTGTCTCCCCCGCGGGGGGGAACACCGGGGAGCTGTTTTTT. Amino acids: CSVVSPAGGNTGELFF.

In DNA, the CDR3 is TGTGCCAGCAGCTTATCCGGGGGCAGAGTCACAGATACGCAGTATTTT. Translation gives CASSLSGGRVTDTQYF. V usage is TRBV7-9 and J usage is TRBJ2-3, with D perhaps assigned TRBD1 or TRBD2 (6 bases each). CDR3 length: 16 residues. Trimming pared 2 bases from V and 2 bases from J, leaving 14 bases between. Germline CDR1 is SEHNR and CDR2 is FQNEAQ (reference sequence). The whole variable domain, remainder taken from reference TRBV7-9 and TRBJ2-3, is DTGVSQNPRHKITKRGQNVTFRCDPISEHNRLYWYRQTLGQGPEFLTYFQNEAQLEKSRLLSDRFSAERPKGSFSTLEIQRTEQGDSAMYLCASSLSGGRVTDTQYFGPGTRLTVL.

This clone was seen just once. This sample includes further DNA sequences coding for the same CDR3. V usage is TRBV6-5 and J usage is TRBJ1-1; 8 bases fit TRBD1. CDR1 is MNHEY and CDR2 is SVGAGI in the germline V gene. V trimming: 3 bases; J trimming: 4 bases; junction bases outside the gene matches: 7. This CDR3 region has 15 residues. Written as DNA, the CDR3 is TGTGCCAGCAGTTATCTCCAGGGGGCCGGCACTGAAGCTTTCTTT. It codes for CASSYLQGAGTEAFF.

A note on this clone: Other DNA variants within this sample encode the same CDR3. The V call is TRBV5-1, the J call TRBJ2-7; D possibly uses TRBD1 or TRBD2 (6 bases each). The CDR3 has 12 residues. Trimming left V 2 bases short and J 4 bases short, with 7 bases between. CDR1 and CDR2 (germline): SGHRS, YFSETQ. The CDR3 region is CASSLGGYEQYF. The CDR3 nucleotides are TGCGCCAGCAGCTTAGGGGGGTACGAGCAGTACTTC.

In DNA form, the CDR3 reads TGCGCCAGCAGCCCAGCGGGGGGGCCTGATACGCAGTATTTT. It is translated as CASSPAGGPDTQYF. This chain connects TRBV5-1 to TRBJ2-3, with 10 bases fitting TRBD2. There are 14 residues in the CDR3. Germline V lookup: CDR1 SGHRS, CDR2 YFSETQ. The trim removed 4 bases at V and 6 bases at J, leaving 5 bases unmatched.

CDR3: CASSESARGRTDTQYF. The DNA of the CDR3 is TGCGCCAGCAGTGAGTCGGCTCGGGGGCGGACAGATACGCAGTATTTT. The gene calls are TRBV10-1 and TRBJ2-3; tentatively, D is TRBD1 or TRBD2 (6 bases each). The CDR3 loop spans 16 amino acids. V was shortened by 0 bases and J by 3 bases, with 13 bases between the two germline ends. Germline V lookup: CDR1 WNHNN, CDR2 SYGVQD (reference sequence).

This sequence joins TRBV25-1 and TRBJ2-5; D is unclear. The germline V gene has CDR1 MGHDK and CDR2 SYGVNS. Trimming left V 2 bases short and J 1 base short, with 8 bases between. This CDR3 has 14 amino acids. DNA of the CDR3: TGTGCCAGCAGTGAAGAGCGCTTCCAAGAGACCCAGTACTTC. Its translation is CASSEERFQETQYF.

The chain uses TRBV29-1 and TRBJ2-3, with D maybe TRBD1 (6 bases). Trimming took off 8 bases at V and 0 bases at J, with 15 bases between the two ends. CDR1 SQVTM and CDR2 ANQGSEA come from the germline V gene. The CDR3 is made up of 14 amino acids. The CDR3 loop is CSFLRDTSTDTQYF. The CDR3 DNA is TGCAGCTTCCTGAGGGACACTAGCACAGATACGCAGTATTTT.